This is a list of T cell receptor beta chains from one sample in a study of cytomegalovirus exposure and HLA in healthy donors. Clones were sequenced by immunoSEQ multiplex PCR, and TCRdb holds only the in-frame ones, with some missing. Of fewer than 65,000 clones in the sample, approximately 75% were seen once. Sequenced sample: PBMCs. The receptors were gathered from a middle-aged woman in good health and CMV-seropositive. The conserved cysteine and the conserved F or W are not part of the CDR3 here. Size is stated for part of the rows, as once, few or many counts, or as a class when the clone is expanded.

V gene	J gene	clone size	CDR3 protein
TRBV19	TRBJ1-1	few	ASIPDRGGTEAF
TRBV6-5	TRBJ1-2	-	ASSLGQLYGYT
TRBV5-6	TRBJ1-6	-	ASSSGSGQGGNSPLH
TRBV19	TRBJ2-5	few	ASSTRTGRVQETQY
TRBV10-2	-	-	ASRAGTTGAYEQY
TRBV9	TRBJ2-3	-	ASSVAPFGTSGGASTDTQY
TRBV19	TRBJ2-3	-	ASSTGQGIRGQY
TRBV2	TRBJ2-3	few	ASSERPLSRSTDTQY
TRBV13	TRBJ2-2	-	ASSSNPTWGRTGELF
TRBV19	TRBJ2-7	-	ASSSPGQRARYEQY
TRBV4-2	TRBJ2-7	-	ASSQPGTGSHEQY
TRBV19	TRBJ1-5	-	ASRWTVGNQPQH
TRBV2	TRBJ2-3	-	ASSEQPGDTDTQY
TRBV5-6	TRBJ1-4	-	ASSLGGTGNEKLF
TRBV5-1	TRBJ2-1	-	ASSLGPGNPNEQF
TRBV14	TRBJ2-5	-	ASSPPRREETQY
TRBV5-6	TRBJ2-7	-	ASRHDRSEQY